The TCR beta chain under discussion was sequenced for a study of siplizumab effects on memory and regulatory T cells (dated by TCRdb to the late 2010s). In terms of the full investigation: The study looked at the effect of siplizumab, an anti-CD2 antibody, on alloreactive T-cell subsets in allogeneic mixed lymphocyte reactions made from human PBMCs. The paper's findings and limits, for the study overall: Siplizumab significantly reduced the cumulative frequency of alloreactive sequences traceable to unstimulated CD4+ memory T cells. Unstimulated naive T cells appeared to be more diverse than memory T cells, and naive cells seemed to make a substantial contribution to the alloresponse. Among mappable alloreactive CD4+ clones, an average Treg-derived fraction of around 71% was observed with siplizumab, compared with roughly 28% in control reactions. Whether proliferating Tregs from siplizumab cultures actually had suppressive function was not functionally confirmed. About 75-97% of proliferating CD4+ or CD8+ clones could not be given a naive or memory phenotype. Because sequences below about 10^-5 frequency were poorly captured, only a minor fraction of alloreactive clones could be mapped to unstimulated subsets.

For CDR1 and CDR2, the germline V gene lists SGDLS and YYNGEE. From its cysteine to its phenylalanine, the CDR3 spans 14 amino acids. Only CDR3 DNA is held: 42 bases, read in frame from base 1. V trim: 3 bases; J trim: 7 bases; unmatched bases: 8. The library was generated by the immunoSEQ multiplex PCR assay. Roughly 10^5 TCR templates per sample were assayed on the deep sequencing platform. Genomic DNA extracted from sorted T cells was used for TCRbeta CDR3 sequencing. The study's own analysis went as follows. The R programming language was used for clonal analysis of TCRbeta CDR3 data. Comparing unstimulated samples against CFSE-low samples taken after the reaction was how alloreactive CD4+ and CD8+ clones were defined. Regulatory or non-regulatory origin of alloreactive CD4+ clones was assigned by matching sequences to the sorted unstimulated Treg and non-Treg repertoires. TCRdb took over this immuneACCESS table, retaining in-frame rearrangements with V and J assigned. Such tables are incomplete; in checked studies, under half of the missing clones stem from an unresolved V gene, and the remainder is unexplained. The V and J calls and clone size come from that table; D and trimming were worked out from the DNA. Across this sample there are tens of thousands of clones, with 91% seen only once. The ten largest clones take up over 25% of the sample.

About this clone: There is no known antigen for this receptor. One base away there is no much larger clone; base qualities are not given.

Sorted unstimulated T cells and proliferating T cells recovered from mixed lymphocyte reactions were subjected to TCRbeta CDR3 sequencing. Fresh whole blood from over eight HLA-typed healthy donors served as the source for isolating PBMCs. Material: CD8+ T cells sorted from blood. The chain is assembled from TRBV9 and TRBJ1-2; 8 junctional bases match TRBD1. This receptor was taken from a human donor in good health. The DNA sequence is TGTGCCAGCAGCGCTGGACAGGGAACGGGTGGCTACACCTTC. Translated, it reads CASSAGQGTGGYTF.